Listed here are 13 T cell receptor beta chains from one sample, sequenced in a study of T cells in Graves' hyperthyroidism and ophthalmopathy. Amplified TCR beta CDR3 regions came from RNA transcripts. With the HTBI primer set, the TCR CDR3 went through a first round of RT-PCR. TCRdb itself ran the multiplex PCR reads through MiXCR, one entry per CDR3 protein. The table records roughly 250,000 distinct CDR3 sequences, approximately 23% of them present only once. The sequenced sample was blood. All receptors derive from a man between 25 and 39 years old with Graves' ophthalmopathy.

The chain has TRBV7-2 and TRBJ1-5, with a weak D call TRBD1 (5 bases). Germline values: CDR1 SGHTA, CDR2 FQGNSA. The CDR3 covers 17 residues. V lost 4 bases, J lost 0 bases, and 16 bases lay in between. CDR3 in DNA: TGTGCCAGCAGCTCCCTCCGCAGGGAGTATAGCAATCAGCCCCAGCATTTT. Amino acid sequence: CASSSLRREYSNQPQHF. Looking up the rest from reference TRBV7-2 and TRBJ1-5 gives the full variable domain: GAGVSQSPSNKVTEKGKDVELRCDPISGHTALYWYRQSLGQGLEFLIYFQGNSAPDKSGLPSDRFSAERTGGSVSTLTIQRTQQEDSAVYLCASSSLRREYSNQPQHFGDGTRLSIL.

The chain uses TRBV28 and TRBJ1-4; D is unclear. Germline V gives CDR1 MDHEN, CDR2 SYDVKM. This CDR3 has 13 amino acids. With 5 bases removed from V and 5 bases from J, the gap between germline ends came to 9 bases. Here the CDR3 reads CASSTGPNEKLFF. Here the CDR3 DNA reads TGTGCCAGCAGTACCGGGCCCAATGAAAAACTGTTTTTT.

J is TRBJ1-4 and V is TRBV6-1; D remains unclear. CDR3 length: 13 residues. Germline values: CDR1 MNHNS, CDR2 SASEGT. Trimming shortened V by 9 bases and J by 6 bases, and 14 bases separated the two germline ends. The CDR3 protein is CASCIDTYEKLFF. CDR3 coding DNA: TGTGCCAGTTGCATTGACACATATGAAAAACTGTTTTTT.

The V and J genes are TRBV6-1 and TRBJ1-5, with 11 nucleotides matching TRBD1. This CDR3 contains 17 residues. In germline, CDR1 is MNHNS, CDR2 SASEGT. The V gene end was trimmed by 5 bases and the J gene end by 5 bases; junction bases not matched to a gene: 11. As DNA, the CDR3 is TGTGCCAGCAGTCGCCCTCCGGGACAGGGGGATTATCAGCCCCAGCATTTT. Translated: CASSRPPGQGDYQPQHF.

The CDR3 nucleotides are TGTGCCAGCAGCGTCGACCAAGGCTACACCTTC. Its protein is CASSVDQGYTF. This rearrangement joins TRBV27 to TRBJ1-2; D is uncertain. Deletions cut 6 bases from V and 8 bases from J, with 10 bases between. The CDR3 is made up of 11 amino acids. Germline V gene lookup returns CDR1 MNHEY and CDR2 SMNVEV (reference sequence).

CDR3 sequence: CASSTGQGGNIQYF. Written as DNA, the CDR3 is TGTGCCAGCAGCACCGGACAGGGCGGAAACATTCAGTACTTC. The rearrangement links TRBV7-9 to TRBJ2-4; TRBD1 matches 8 bases. The CDR3 covers 14 residues. V dropped 5 bases and J dropped 6; count of bases not matched to a gene: 6. Germline lookup yields CDR1 SEHNR and CDR2 FQNEAQ (reference sequence).

V usage is TRBV6-1 and J usage is TRBJ1-6, with a tentative D call TRBD1 (6 bases). V lost 6 bases, J lost 0 bases, and 12 bases lay in between. The CDR3 totals 16 residues. Germline CDR1 is MNHNS and CDR2 is SASEGT. This chain's CDR3 is CASSKTGSSYNSPLHF. CDR3 sequence (DNA): TGTGCCAGCAGCAAAACAGGGAGCTCCTATAATTCACCCCTCCACTTT.

The count of this clonotype is one. V is TRBV6-2 or TRBV6-3 and J is TRBJ1-2; 7 bases map to TRBD1. The CDR3 loop spans 13 amino acids. Germline values: CDR1 MNHEY, CDR2 SVGEGT. The trim removed 5 bases at V and 5 bases at J, leaving 5 bases unmatched. Here the CDR3 DNA reads TGTGCCAGCAGTGGACAGGCTAGATATGGCTACACCTTC. As protein: CASSGQARYGYTF.

The rearrangement joins TRBV19 to TRBJ1-5; TRBD1 matches at 7 bases. This CDR3 is 17 amino acids long. From germline, CDR1 is LNHDA and CDR2 SQIVND (reference sequence). The V segment lost 6 bases and the J segment 2 bases; nucleotides outside the gene matches: 13. CDR3 nucleotides: TGTGCCAGTAGCCAGGGGGGGCCCGCGTTCGGCAATCAGCCCCAGCATTTT. It yields the protein CASSQGGPAFGNQPQHF.

This clonotype was found a few times. The chain is built from TRBV19 and TRBJ2-5; D remains ambiguous. In germline, CDR1 is LNHDA, CDR2 SQIVND (reference sequence). Trimming took 5 bases from V and 4 from J, leaving 14 bases between them. The CDR3 spans 14 residues. CDR3 nucleotides: TGTGCCAGTAGTGTCGGTAGCAAAGGAGAGACCCAGTACTTC. Protein: CASSVGSKGETQYF.

The CDR3 nucleotides read TGTGCTAGTGGTCCCTCCCCGGGGTCCTACAATGAGCAGTTCTTC. This gives the protein CASGPSPGSYNEQFF. This chain joins TRBV12-5 and TRBJ2-1, with D possibly matching TRBD2 (5 bases). Germline assignment: CDR1 LGHNT and CDR2 FRNRAP. This CDR3 spans 15 amino acids. The V end lost 5 bases, the J end lost 1 base, and 12 bases lay between the germline ends.

This clonotype was recorded many times. The chain links TRBV5-1 to TRBJ2-5, with a possible D match to TRBD2 (6 bases). Trimming took 5 bases from V and 1 from J, leaving 12 bases between them. Germline CDR1 is SGHRS and CDR2 is YFSETQ. The CDR3 is 14 residues long. CDR3 bases: TGCGCCAGCAGAGATGCCGGGGGCCAAGAGACCCAGTACTTC. It specifies CASRDAGGQETQYF.

This chain uses TRBV6-2 or TRBV6-3 with TRBJ2-1, with TRBD2 matching over 14 bases. V shed 6 bases and J 4 bases; nucleotides not matched to a gene: 8. Germline assignment: CDR1 MNHEY and CDR2 SVGEGT. The CDR3 consists of 17 residues. This CDR3 reads CASRDGGTSGSYNEQFF. CDR3 bases: TGTGCCAGCAGGGATGGAGGGACTAGCGGGAGTTACAATGAGCAGTTCTTC.